This T cell receptor (beta chain) was captured in a study of T-cell reconstitution after alpha-beta-depleted transplantation in children. Study observations and caveats: Expanded graft clones, several hundred of them, were reportedly the source of alpha-beta T cells about two months after transplant. Newly produced T cells mostly provided counts and TCRbeta diversity after one year, as hyperexpanded clones declined. The origin of high day-60 TCRbeta diversity in some patients lay in surviving recipient T cells and thymic progenitors.

There are a few counts of this clonotype. The antigen remains unidentified. The CDR3 spans 13 residues. The V gene lost 4 bases and the J gene lost 3 bases, with 11 bases spanning the gap. The V gene's germline CDR1 is SGDLS and CDR2 YYNGEE. Unique molecular identifiers were incorporated into the prepared TCRbeta library. TCRdb passed the PCR reads through MiXCR, listing each CDR3 protein once. The sample holds 500,000 or so distinct CDR3 sequences, roughly 10% seen once. This TCR derives from a female patient between 2 and 15 years old who had a stem cell transplant for aplastic anemia, so the T cells may come from the graft donor. The sample in question was PBMCs, mostly from graft donor cells, obtained 180 days after TCRalphabeta/CD19-depleted stem cell transplant. This chain uses TRBV9 with TRBJ2-7; D not resolved. DNA of the CDR3: TGTGCCAGCAGCCCTAGTCTGGACTACGAGCAGTACTTC. The encoded protein is CASSPSLDYEQYF. Using reference TRBV9 and TRBJ2-7 for the parts outside the CDR3, the full variable domain is DSGVTQTPKHLITATGQRVTLRCSPRSGDLSVYWYQQSLDQGLQFLIQYYNGEERAKGNILERFSAQQFPDLHSELNLSSLELGDSALYFCASSPSLDYEQYFGPGTRLTVT.